This T cell receptor beta chain was sequenced in a study of T-cell memory formation after mild COVID-19. Whole-study findings and limits: Mainly CM and EM harbored the contracting CD4+ clones; mainly EMRA harbored the CD8+ ones.

Germline lookup yields CDR1 MNHEY and CDR2 SMNVEV (reference sequence). The CDR3 runs to 15 residues. V lost 0 bases and J lost 7, with 13 bases in between. The 5'RACE method, run with constant-segment primers, produced TCR alpha and TCR beta cDNA libraries (carrying sample barcodes and UMIs). Via MiXCR, TCRdb re-called the 5' RACE reads, giving one row per CDR3 protein. The sample holds 95,000 to 110,000 distinct CDR3 sequences; roughly an eighth are singletons and the top ten take less than 45%. This clonotype came up a few times. The antigen is undetermined. The receptor comes from a man aged 18 to 30 who had mild COVID-19 (a few samples of this study predate the infection). Cell type and time point are not known. The chain carries TRBV27 and TRBJ2-1; tentatively, D is TRBD1 (5 bases). The specimen sequenced was PBMCs or a T cell subset sorted from them (not recorded which). The CDR3 region is CASSLSIRVPNEQFF. In DNA, the CDR3 is TGTGCCAGCAGTTTATCGATCAGGGTACCAAATGAGCAGTTCTTC.